This passage covers 28 T cell receptor beta chains from one sample sequenced in a study of radiotherapy plus CTLA-4 blockade in lung cancer. Only in-frame clones appear in the TCRdb table, and some are missing; sequencing was by immunoSEQ multiplex PCR. There are some 33,000 clones in the sample; under 85% occur only once, and approximately 4.5% lies in the top ten. The source material was peripheral blood, sampled from a patient treated with radiotherapy plus ipilimumab. Every receptor here comes from a human donor with non-small cell lung cancer whose response to radiotherapy plus ipilimumab could not be evaluated.

This clone turned up a few times. V is TRBV6-5 and J is TRBJ2-3; no clear D. The CDR3 runs to 11 residues. Between the trimmed V and J ends, which lost 9 bases and 5 bases, there was a span of 9 bases. Germline lookup yields CDR1 MNHEY and CDR2 SVGAGI. The CDR3 bases are TGTGCCAGTACCTACGGAGATACGCAGTATTTT. It specifies CASTYGDTQYF.

CDR3 DNA sequence: TGTGCCAGCAGGGGAGACGTAAATACTGAAGCTTTCTTT. This translates into CASRGDVNTEAFF. The J gene is TRBJ1-1, the V gene TRBV2; D is ambiguous. CDR3 length: 13 residues. The germline gives CDR1 SNHLY, CDR2 FYNNEI. The ends were cut back, 6 bases at V and 5 bases at J, with 13 bases in the middle.

Turning to this clone: Other DNA sequences within the sample encode an identical CDR3. The chain joins TRBV19 to TRBJ2-7; 9 nucleotides line up with TRBD1. After removal of 1 base from V and 3 bases from J, the junction contained 4 bases not matched to a gene. This CDR3 comprises 15 residues. Germline CDR1 is LNHDA and CDR2 is SQIVND (reference sequence). For the CDR3, the DNA is TGTGCCAGTAGTATAGCTGGGACAGGGAACTACGAGCAGTACTTC. This codes for CASSIAGTGNYEQYF.

The genes are TRBV9 and TRBJ2-7; 7 bases agree with TRBD1. The trim removed 1 base at V and 3 bases at J, leaving 7 bases unmatched. This CDR3 has 15 amino acids. The germline gives CDR1 SGDLS, CDR2 YYNGEE. The chain's CDR3 is CASSVHAQGVYEQYF. CDR3 DNA sequence: TGTGCCAGCAGCGTACATGCTCAGGGGGTCTACGAGCAGTACTTC.

This clone was seen only a few times. The chain couples TRBV6-6 to TRBJ1-2; possible D gene TRBD1, 5 bases. The CDR3 consists of 13 residues. The germline V gene encodes CDR1 MNHNY and CDR2 SVGAGI (reference sequence). Trimming stripped 2 bases from V and 8 bases from J, with 12 bases between. In DNA form, the CDR3 reads TGTGCCAGCAGTTACCAGGGTTCAGCCGGCTACACCTTC. This sequence encodes CASSYQGSAGYTF.

V is TRBV5-4 and J is TRBJ1-1, with D hard to call. Looked up from germline, CDR1 is SGHNT and CDR2 is YYREEE (reference sequence). The CDR3 is made up of 14 amino acids. Between the trimmed V and J ends, which lost 4 bases and 1 base, there was a span of 11 bases. CDR3 amino acids: CASSPQAGNTEAFF. CDR3 nucleotides: TGTGCCAGCAGCCCCCAGGCGGGGAACACTGAAGCTTTCTTT.

V usage is TRBV19 and J usage is TRBJ2-2; D might be TRBD2 (6 bases). Per germline, CDR1 LNHDA and CDR2 SQIVND (reference sequence). V lost 4 bases, J lost 5 bases, and 14 bases lay in between. This CDR3 contains 15 residues. The CDR3 DNA sequence: TGTGCCAGTAGTAGCCTGGGTCGGGAGACCGGGGAGCTGTTTTTT. Translation: CASSSLGRETGELFF.

This chain links TRBV2 with TRBJ2-5, with D perhaps matching TRBD1 (6 bases). Germline V gene sequence: CDR1 SNHLY, CDR2 FYNNEI. Trimming took 4 bases from V and 5 from J, leaving 11 bases between them. The CDR3 has 13 residues. In DNA, the CDR3 is TGTGCCAGCAGTGGAGGGGGTTGGGAGACCCAGTACTTC. Its translation is CASSGGGWETQYF.

CDR3 in DNA: TGCAGCGTACGGGAGGGCCGGTATGAGCAGTTCTTC. Protein product: CSVREGRYEQFF. V gene TRBV29-1 combines with J gene TRBJ2-1; 8 bases fit TRBD2. This CDR3 is built from 12 residues. The V and J ends lost 6 bases and 8 bases, in that order; junction bases with no gene match: 6. Per the germline V gene, CDR1 is SQVTM and CDR2 is ANQGSEA.

The genes are TRBV6-1 and TRBJ1-2; D is possibly TRBD1 (6 bases). CDR1 is MNHNS, CDR2 SASEGT, per germline. V was shortened by 5 bases and J by 3 bases, with 10 bases between the two germline ends. This CDR3 spans 13 amino acids. CDR3 nucleotides: TGTGCCAGCAGTACCGGGACATACTATGGCTACACCTTC. This translates into CASSTGTYYGYTF.

The genes are TRBV15 and TRBJ2-7; 9 bases agree with TRBD1. Germline V gives CDR1 LNHNV, CDR2 YYDKDF (reference sequence). V dropped 3 bases and J dropped 1; count of bases not matched to a gene: 7. This CDR3 is built from 16 residues. CDR3 loop: CATSRGQGLLSYEQYF. The CDR3 DNA is TGTGCCACCAGCAGGGGACAGGGTCTACTATCCTACGAGCAGTACTTC.

The gene calls are TRBV7-9 and TRBJ2-7; TRBD2 agrees at 9 bases. CDR1 SEHNR and CDR2 FQNEAQ come from the germline V gene (reference sequence). The CDR3 totals 15 residues. Trimming removed 0 bases from V and 5 bases from J; junction bases left unmatched: 5. This chain's CDR3 is CASSLASGRTNEQYF. The CDR3 DNA follows: TGTGCCAGCAGCTTAGCTAGCGGGAGAACTAACGAGCAGTACTTC. The variable domain in full, completed from reference TRBV7-9 and TRBJ2-7, reads DTGVSQNPRHKITKRGQNVTFRCDPISEHNRLYWYRQTLGQGPEFLTYFQNEAQLEKSRLLSDRFSAERPKGSFSTLEIQRTEQGDSAMYLCASSLASGRTNEQYFGPGTRLTVT.

The chain recombines TRBV12-1 with TRBJ2-2; the table's D call, TRBD2, has no DNA check behind it. TRBV12-1 is listed as a pseudogene. The length of the CDR3 is 18 residues. DNA for the CDR3: TGTGCCAGCAGCTGGCCGGGACTCCCCACACAGGACACCGGGGAGCTGTTTTTT. This translates into CASSWPGLPTQDTGELFF.

This chain joins TRBV10-1 and TRBJ1-1, with D possibly TRBD1 on 6 matching bases. V was pared by 4 bases and J by 4 bases, with 16 bases between. Germline assignment: CDR1 WNHNN and CDR2 SYGVQD (reference sequence). The CDR3 runs 15 residues. The chain's CDR3 is CASSGGRGALTEAFF. The CDR3 bases are TGCGCCAGCAGTGGTGGCAGGGGAGCCCTCACTGAAGCTTTCTTT.

This clone turned up a few times. The rearrangement uses TRBV7-2 and TRBJ2-5; 8 positions agree with TRBD2. The V gene end was trimmed by 5 bases and the J gene end by 4 bases; junction bases not matched to a gene: 12. In germline, CDR1 is SGHTA, CDR2 FQGNSA. The CDR3 loop spans 16 amino acids. The CDR3 DNA sequence: TGTGCCAGCAGCGAGGAAGCGGGAGAAGCGGGAGAGACCCAGTACTTC. Translation gives CASSEEAGEAGETQYF.

The chain joins TRBV19 to TRBJ1-2; D may be TRBD1 (6 bases). The CDR3 runs to 14 residues. Per the germline V gene, CDR1 is LNHDA and CDR2 is SQIVND (reference sequence). The V end lost 11 bases, the J end lost 3 bases, and 19 bases lay between the germline ends. This chain's CDR3 is CAARDTRLYYGYTF. The CDR3 bases are TGTGCCGCCCGGGACACGCGACTTTACTATGGCTACACCTTC.

This clone came up once. As DNA, the CDR3 is TGTGCCAGCAGTGATGAGGTCTCCTACGAGCAGTACTTC. The encoded protein is CASSDEVSYEQYF. The chain employs TRBV2 and TRBJ2-7; D not certain. The V end was cut by 3 bases, the J end by 0 bases, with 6 bases between. Germline loops: CDR1 SNHLY, CDR2 FYNNEI. CDR3 size: 13 residues.

The chain couples TRBV28 to TRBJ2-7; 10 nucleotides line up with TRBD2. Germline CDR1 is MDHEN and CDR2 is SYDVKM. CDR3 length: 15 amino acids. J gave up 0 bases and V 2 bases, and 1 base lay outside the gene matches. The chain's CDR3 is CASSLASGGSYEQYF. CDR3 DNA sequence: TGTGCCAGCAGTTTAGCTAGCGGGGGCTCCTACGAGCAGTACTTC.

This clone was counted a single time. This sequence joins TRBV6-1 and TRBJ1-5, with D perhaps TRBD1 (6 bases). V was trimmed by 4 bases and J by 11 bases, leaving 21 bases between them. The CDR3 spans 15 residues. CDR1 is MNHNS and CDR2 is SASEGT in the germline V gene. The CDR3 is CASSVRTEGGRTQHF. The DNA for the CDR3 is TGTGCCAGCAGTGTAAGGACAGAGGGGGGGCGGACCCAGCATTTT.

The chain carries TRBV5-4 and TRBJ2-5; unclear D gene. The CDR3 length is 14 residues. Germline CDR1 and CDR2: SGHNT and YYREEE (reference sequence). The germline V and J ends were trimmed by 0 bases and 2 bases, with 8 bases remaining between them. The CDR3 DNA reads as TGTGCCAGCAGCTTGGATCTCAGACAAGAGACCCAGTACTTC. Translation: CASSLDLRQETQYF.

In its sample, this clone is medium-sized. Other DNA sequences of this sample code for an identical CDR3. The V gene is TRBV7-8, the J gene TRBJ2-7; 9 nucleotides line up with TRBD2. The CDR3 has 17 residues. CDR1 is SGHVS, CDR2 FQNEAQ, per germline. Losses at the gene ends were 2 bases for V and 4 bases for J; bases not matched to a gene: 12. CDR3 protein: CASSLPWTSAEGYEQYF. In nucleotides, the CDR3 is TGTGCCAGCAGCTTACCCTGGACTAGCGCCGAAGGTTACGAGCAGTACTTC.

V and J are TRBV10-3 and TRBJ2-3; 7 positions agree with TRBD2. Germline V gene lookup returns CDR1 ENHRY and CDR2 SYGVKD. The CDR3 is 18 amino acids. V shed 4 bases, J shed 4 bases, and the junction held 17 bases outside the gene matches. CDR3 sequence reads: CAISASVGGGRAADTQYF. CDR3 DNA sequence: TGTGCCATCAGTGCCTCTGTAGGTGGGGGGAGGGCGGCAGATACGCAGTATTTT.

This chain uses TRBV18 with TRBJ2-5; 8 bases fit TRBD2. The CDR3 covers 15 residues. The V segment lost 3 bases and the J segment 4 bases; nucleotides outside the gene matches: 7. CDR1 and CDR2 (germline): KGHSH, LQKENI. In nucleotides, the CDR3 is TGTGCCAGCTCACCTGCGGGGGGATTAGGAGAGACCCAGTACTTC. Protein sequence: CASSPAGGLGETQYF. Full variable domain (remainder filled in from reference TRBV18 and TRBJ2-5): NAGVMQNPRHLVRRRGQEARLRCSPMKGHSHVYWYRQLPEEGLKFMVYLQKENIIDESGMPKERFSAEFPKEGPSILRIQQVVRGDSAAYFCASSPAGGLGETQYFGPGTRLLVL.

This clone appeared a single time. This rearrangement joins TRBV9 to TRBJ2-3; 8 bases map to TRBD2. The CDR3 consists of 14 residues. V lost 0 bases to trimming and J lost 5 bases; unmatched junction nucleotides: 2. CDR1 and CDR2 from the germline V gene are SGDLS and YYNGEE. CDR3 sequence (DNA): TGTGCCAGCAGCGTAGGCCTAGCGGGAGATACGCAGTATTTT. Translating it yields CASSVGLAGDTQYF.

This clone was counted a few times. The chain uses TRBV27 and TRBJ2-7, with D perhaps matching TRBD2 (5 bases). V was clipped by 1 base and J by 4 bases, with 14 bases between them. CDR3 size: 15 residues. Per germline, CDR1 MNHEY and CDR2 SMNVEV (reference sequence). The CDR3 DNA follows: TGTGCCAGCAGTTTATGGAGTAGCGCAGGATACGAGCAGTACTTC. The encoded protein is CASSLWSSAGYEQYF.

V gene TRBV4-3 combines with J gene TRBJ2-3, with D perhaps TRBD2 (6 bases). CDR1 is LGHNA and CDR2 is YSLEER in the germline V gene. CDR3 length: 16 amino acids. Deletions cut 0 bases from V and 1 base from J, with 11 bases between. CDR3 loop: CASSQDPSVGTDTQYF. The CDR3 DNA reads TGCGCCAGCAGCCAAGATCCTAGCGTGGGCACAGATACGCAGTATTTT.

The chain carries TRBV6-1 and TRBJ1-2; 8 bases align to TRBD1. Germline trimming cut 4 bases from V and 6 bases from J; bases unmatched to any gene: 10. CDR1 and CDR2 from the germline V gene are MNHNS and SASEGT. The CDR3 extends over 15 amino acids. Written as DNA, the CDR3 is TGTGCCAGCAGTGGGACAGGGAGTGGGCAGGATGGCTACACCTTC. It is translated as CASSGTGSGQDGYTF.

The V and J genes are TRBV7-9 and TRBJ2-3; 9 bases line up with TRBD2. CDR3 length equals 16 residues. V lost 1 base, J lost 2 bases, and 4 bases stayed unmatched. CDR1 is SEHNR, CDR2 FQNEAQ, per germline (reference sequence). The CDR3 sequence is CASSLGAGGTTDTQYF. CDR3 bases: TGTGCCAGCAGCTTAGGGGCGGGAGGGACCACAGATACGCAGTATTTT.